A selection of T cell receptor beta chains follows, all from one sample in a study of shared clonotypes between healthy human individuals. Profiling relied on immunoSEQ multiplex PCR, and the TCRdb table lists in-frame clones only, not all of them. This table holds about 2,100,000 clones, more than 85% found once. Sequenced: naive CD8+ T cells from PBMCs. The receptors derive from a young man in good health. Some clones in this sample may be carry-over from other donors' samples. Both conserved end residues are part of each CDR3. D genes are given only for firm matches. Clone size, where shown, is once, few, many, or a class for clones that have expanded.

CDR3nt: TGTGCCAGCAGCACCCGTTCGGGACAAACCTACGAGCAGTACTTC; CDR3aa: CASSTRSGQTYEQYF; j_gene: TRBJ2-7; abundance: -; v_gene: TRBV7-9; d_gene: -
CDR3nt: TGTGCCAGCAGCCCTCGGGTCCCCAGCGGGAGCTACAATGAGCAGTTCTTC; CDR3aa: CASSPRVPSGSYNEQFF; j_gene: TRBJ2-1; abundance: -; v_gene: TRBV7-2; d_gene: TRBD2
CDR3nt: TGTGCCACCAGGGGGGCGCGGGGCGGAGAGACCCAGTACTTC; CDR3aa: CATRGARGGETQYF; j_gene: TRBJ2-5; abundance: -; v_gene: TRBV15; d_gene: -
CDR3nt: TGTGCCAGCAGTGAGTTACTAGCGGGAGTTCCCCGTAGCTCCTACAATGAGCAGTTCTTC; CDR3aa: CASSELLAGVPRSSYNEQFF; j_gene: TRBJ2-1; abundance: -; v_gene: TRBV2; d_gene: TRBD2
CDR3nt: TGTGCCACCAGCAGAGTGTCAGGACCCAACTATGGCTACACCTTC; CDR3aa: CATSRVSGPNYGYTF; j_gene: TRBJ1-2; abundance: -; v_gene: TRBV15; d_gene: -
CDR3nt: TGTGCCAGCAGCCGGGGGGCTCGGCTAACGGGAAACACCATATATTTT; CDR3aa: CASSRGARLTGNTIYF; j_gene: TRBJ1-3; abundance: once; v_gene: TRBV7-8; d_gene: -
CDR3nt: TGTGCCAGCAGAAGCGTGTCGCGCGATGAGCAGTTCTTC; CDR3aa: CASRSVSRDEQFF; j_gene: TRBJ2-1; abundance: -; v_gene: TRBV6-6; d_gene: -
CDR3nt: TGTGCCAGCAGCGAGGGGGGCAAGACGTTATCAGCTAACTATGGCTACACCTTC; CDR3aa: CASSEGGKTLSANYGYTF; j_gene: TRBJ1-2; abundance: -; v_gene: TRBV7-9; d_gene: -
CDR3nt: TGCGCCAGCAGCCTCCCTACCTTGAACACCGGGGAGCTGTTTTTT; CDR3aa: CASSLPTLNTGELFF; j_gene: TRBJ2-2; abundance: -; v_gene: TRBV5-1; d_gene: -
CDR3nt: TGTGCCAGCAGTTCCCAATTTCGAGACAGGGAGGCACGGGATACGCAGTATTTT; CDR3aa: CASSSQFRDREARDTQYF; j_gene: TRBJ2-3; abundance: -; v_gene: TRBV27; d_gene: -
CDR3nt: TGTGCCAGCAGCCAATGGGACAGGGGGCCTCACACTGAAGCTTTCTTT; CDR3aa: CASSQWDRGPHTEAFF; j_gene: TRBJ1-1; abundance: -; v_gene: TRBV28; d_gene: TRBD1
CDR3nt: TGTGCCAGCAGTTTACTAGCGGGACCTACCTACGAGCAGTACTTC; CDR3aa: CASSLLAGPTYEQYF; j_gene: TRBJ2-7; abundance: -; v_gene: TRBV6-4; d_gene: TRBD2
CDR3nt: TGTGCCACCAGCAGAGGTAGCACAGATACGCAGTATTTT; CDR3aa: CATSRGSTDTQYF; j_gene: TRBJ2-3; abundance: -; v_gene: TRBV15; d_gene: -
CDR3nt: TGTGCCAGCAGTTTACGTAGGGGTATGGAGACCCAGTACTTC; CDR3aa: CASSLRRGMETQYF; j_gene: TRBJ2-5; abundance: -; v_gene: TRBV27; d_gene: -
CDR3nt: TGTGCCAGCAGCAAAAGCGGGGGGGGTCTGGAGACCCAGTACTTC; CDR3aa: CASSKSGGGLETQYF; j_gene: TRBJ2-5; abundance: once; v_gene: TRBV13; d_gene: TRBD2
CDR3nt: TGTGCCAGCAGTCAGCTAGATACGCAGTATTTT; CDR3aa: CASSQLDTQYF; j_gene: TRBJ2-3; abundance: -; v_gene: TRBV5-5; d_gene: -
CDR3nt: TGTGCCAGCAGCCAAAGGGAGGAAGTATCTGAAGCTTTCTTT; CDR3aa: CASSQREEVSEAFF; j_gene: TRBJ1-1; abundance: few; v_gene: TRBV4-2; d_gene: -
CDR3nt: TGTGCCAGCAGCCACTACCCCCATGTAGCCTCATACAATGAGCAGTTCTTC; CDR3aa: CASSHYPHVASYNEQFF; j_gene: TRBJ2-1; abundance: -; v_gene: TRBV7-2; d_gene: -
CDR3nt: TGTGCCAGCAGTTTATCGGTCCGAACGCTCTATGGCTACACCTTC; CDR3aa: CASSLSVRTLYGYTF; j_gene: TRBJ1-2; abundance: once; v_gene: TRBV28; d_gene: -
CDR3nt: TGTGCCAGCAGCTCCGAAAGACTAGCGGGGAACACCGGGGAGCTGTTTTTT; CDR3aa: CASSSERLAGNTGELFF; j_gene: TRBJ2-2; abundance: -; v_gene: TRBV7-9; d_gene: TRBD2
CDR3nt: TGCGCCAGCAGCCAAGATAATGGGGTAGCGGTCCAAGAGACCCAGTACTTC; CDR3aa: CASSQDNGVAVQETQYF; j_gene: TRBJ2-5; abundance: -; v_gene: TRBV4-1; d_gene: -
CDR3nt: TGCGCCCACTGGGGAGGCGATATGAACACTGAAGCTTTCTTT; CDR3aa: CAHWGGDMNTEAFF; j_gene: TRBJ1-1; abundance: -; v_gene: TRBV28; d_gene: -
CDR3nt: TGTGCCAGCAGCAAAAGACAGGGAAACGGCTACACCTTC; CDR3aa: CASSKRQGNGYTF; j_gene: TRBJ1-2; abundance: -; v_gene: TRBV28; d_gene: TRBD1
CDR3nt: TGCGCCAGCAGCCAAGAGGCTAGCGGGAGTTACGAGCAGTACTTC; CDR3aa: CASSQEASGSYEQYF; j_gene: TRBJ2-7; abundance: -; v_gene: TRBV4-1; d_gene: TRBD2
CDR3nt: TGTGCCAGCAGAGAGTTGAATGAGCAGTTCTTC; CDR3aa: CASRELNEQFF; j_gene: TRBJ2-1; abundance: -; v_gene: TRBV28; d_gene: -
CDR3nt: TGTGCCAGCAACCCGGGACTGGGCCCCTACGAGCAGTACTTC; CDR3aa: CASNPGLGPYEQYF; j_gene: TRBJ2-7; abundance: -; v_gene: TRBV27; d_gene: -
CDR3nt: TGTGCCAGCAGCTTGGTTCGGGGGCTCACTGAAGCTTTCTTT; CDR3aa: CASSLVRGLTEAFF; j_gene: TRBJ1-1; abundance: -; v_gene: TRBV5-6; d_gene: -
CDR3nt: TGTGCCAGCAGTGAAACTAGCCCCGGGGAGCTGTTTTTT; CDR3aa: CASSETSPGELFF; j_gene: TRBJ2-2; abundance: -; v_gene: TRBV2; d_gene: -
CDR3nt: TGCGCCAGCAGCCAAGGATCCTCAATCTCCTACGAGCAGTACTTC; CDR3aa: CASSQGSSISYEQYF; j_gene: TRBJ2-7; abundance: -; v_gene: TRBV4-1; d_gene: -
CDR3nt: TGTGCCAGCAGCTTATTTTTTGTAGGAAAACTGTTTTTT; CDR3aa: CASSLFFVGKLFF; j_gene: TRBJ1-4; abundance: -; v_gene: TRBV5-6; d_gene: -
CDR3nt: TGTGCCAGCAGCTTAGAAGGCAGGGTGGGTTACACTGAAGCTTTCTTT; CDR3aa: CASSLEGRVGYTEAFF; j_gene: TRBJ1-1; abundance: once; v_gene: TRBV7-9; d_gene: -
CDR3nt: TGTGCCAGCAGCAAAGGAGAAGGTGAGCAGTTCTTC; CDR3aa: CASSKGEGEQFF; j_gene: TRBJ2-1; abundance: -; v_gene: TRBV9; d_gene: -
CDR3nt: TGTGCCAGCAGCTCCAACCCGGTTGGGTACAATGAGCAGTTCTTC; CDR3aa: CASSSNPVGYNEQFF; j_gene: TRBJ2-1; abundance: -; v_gene: TRBV5-6; d_gene: -
CDR3nt: TGTGCCAGCAGCGCTTTTTCGGGACCGTCCTATGACACCGGGGAGCTGTTTTTT; CDR3aa: CASSAFSGPSYDTGELFF; j_gene: TRBJ2-2; abundance: -; v_gene: TRBV6-4; d_gene: -
CDR3nt: TGTGCCAGCAGCTTAGCAGAGACCTACGAGCAGTACTTC; CDR3aa: CASSLAETYEQYF; j_gene: TRBJ2-7; abundance: -; v_gene: TRBV11-3; d_gene: -
CDR3nt: TGTGCCAGCAGTTTACTAGCGGGACCCTCCTACAATGAGCAGTTCTTC; CDR3aa: CASSLLAGPSYNEQFF; j_gene: TRBJ2-1; abundance: -; v_gene: TRBV28; d_gene: TRBD2
CDR3nt: TGTGCCAGCAGCTCTCGGGAACACAGCACAGATACGCAGTATTTT; CDR3aa: CASSSREHSTDTQYF; j_gene: TRBJ2-3; abundance: -; v_gene: TRBV5-4; d_gene: -
CDR3nt: TGTGCCAGCAGTATAACAGGGGCAAACACTGAAGCTTTCTTT; CDR3aa: CASSITGANTEAFF; j_gene: TRBJ1-1; abundance: -; v_gene: TRBV27; d_gene: TRBD1
CDR3nt: TGCGCCAGCAGCTTGGTGGGGGGAATAGATACGCAGTATTTT; CDR3aa: CASSLVGGIDTQYF; j_gene: TRBJ2-3; abundance: -; v_gene: TRBV5-1; d_gene: -
CDR3nt: TGCGCCAGCAGCAACGACAGGACTCACACAGATACGCAGTATTTT; CDR3aa: CASSNDRTHTDTQYF; j_gene: TRBJ2-3; abundance: -; v_gene: TRBV5-1; d_gene: -